The clone carrying this T cell receptor beta chain was recorded a few times. Its cognate antigen is unknown. The CDR3 loop spans 14 amino acids. J gave up 2 bases and V 8 bases, and 5 bases lay outside the gene matches. Germline V lookup: CDR1 KGHDR, CDR2 SFDVKD. These data are taken from a study of T-cell memory formation after mild COVID-19. A 5'RACE reaction primed in the constant segment made cDNA libraries of TCR alpha and TCR beta, and these carried sample barcodes and UMIs. TCRdb re-analysed the 5' RACE reads in MiXCR, keeping a single row per CDR3 protein. This sample yields about 620,000 distinct CDR3 sequences, of which under 20% are seen a single time; about 11% belongs to the top ten. General study findings and limits: From day 15 to 85, contracting clones were balanced between CD4 and CD8, whereas later expanders leaned toward CD4+.

V usage is TRBV24-1 and J usage is TRBJ2-1, with TRBD2 identical over 7 bases. The sequenced sample was PBMCs or a T cell subset sorted from them (not recorded which). This clonotype originated in an adult woman who had mild COVID-19 (a few samples of this study predate the infection). Cell type and time point are not known. The CDR3 sequence: CATKSGVPYNEQFF. The CDR3 DNA is TGTGCCACCAAAAGCGGGGTCCCCTACAATGAGCAGTTCTTC.